This is a list of T cell receptor beta chains from one sample in a study of early T cells in non-severe SARS-CoV-2 infection. Each CDR3 protein is one row after TCRdb ran MiXCR on the 5' RACE reads. The sample includes approximately 34,000 distinct CDR3 sequences, roughly 7.9% of them seen just once. Sequenced here: whole blood, sampled at baseline. These receptors originate from an adult who was a healthcare worker with PCR-confirmed SARS-CoV-2 infection or an uninfected control (not recorded which). Both conserved end residues are part of each CDR3. A D gene is named only where the DNA matches it firmly. Some rows mark clone size as missing; the rest say once, few, many or name a class of expanded clone.

clone size,V gene,D gene,J gene,CDR3 DNA,CDR3 protein
few,TRBV5-1,.,TRBJ1-1,TGCGCCAGCAGCTCAGGACCTGACCGGTACACTGAAGCTTTCTTT,CASSSGPDRYTEAFF
many,TRBV20-1,.,TRBJ2-3,TGCAGTGCCAGACTAGGGCCGGGGGTAGGCACAGATACGCAGTATTTT,CSARLGPGVGTDTQYF
few,TRBV27,TRBD2,TRBJ2-5,TGTGCCAGCAGCGAGTTTTCCGGGACTAGCGGGGGGGCCGGAGAGACCCAGTACTTC,CASSEFSGTSGGAGETQYF
.,TRBV7-2,.,TRBJ1-2,TGTGCCAGCAGCTGGACCAAGGACAGTAACTATGGCTACACCTTC,CASSWTKDSNYGYTF
.,TRBV6-4,TRBD2,TRBJ2-1,TGTGCCAGCAGTGCAAGCGGGGAGACCGACATGAATGAGCAGTTCTTC,CASSASGETDMNEQFF
few,TRBV4-3,.,TRBJ2-7,TGCGCCAGCAGCCTCGACCGTACCCAAAACTACGAGCAGTACTTC,CASSLDRTQNYEQYF
.,TRBV19,TRBD2,TRBJ2-5,TGTGCCAGTAGTATGGGACTAGCGGGGGTTCAAGAGACCCAGTACTTC,CASSMGLAGVQETQYF
many,TRBV11-2,.,TRBJ2-1,TGTGCCAGCAGGGGGTGGGGTAATGAGCAGTTCTTC,CASRGWGNEQFF
many,TRBV6-6,.,TRBJ1-3,TGTGCCAGCACCTGGGGGTCTGGAAACACCATATATTTT,CASTWGSGNTIYF
few,TRBV30,TRBD2,TRBJ2-1,TGTGCCTGGACTAGCGGGGAAAAAAAGTTCTTC,CAWTSGEKKFF
few,TRBV20-1,.,TRBJ2-7,TGCAGTGCTAGGGTTAACTACGAGCAGTACTTC,CSARVNYEQYF
many,TRBV20-1,TRBD1,TRBJ1-1,TGCAGTGCCCCGGGACAGGGATTCGCTGAAGCTTTCTTT,CSAPGQGFAEAFF
.,TRBV7-9,.,TRBJ1-5,TGTGCCAGCAGCTTATCGGGCTCGATACAGCCCCAGCATTTT,CASSLSGSIQPQHF
many,TRBV7-6,.,TRBJ2-7,TGTGCCAGCAGCTTAGAACTTTCCTACGAGCAGTACTTC,CASSLELSYEQYF
many,TRBV29-1,.,TRBJ1-2,TGCAGCGTTGAAGCTCACACAGGGACGAAAGGGCCCAACTATGGCTACACCTTC,CSVEAHTGTKGPNYGYTF
many,TRBV28,.,TRBJ2-7,TGTGCCAGCACCTCGACTCGGAACGAGCAGTACTTC,CASTSTRNEQYF
few,TRBV6-6,TRBD1,TRBJ2-7,TGTGCCAGCAGTGATAGGGGGCACTACGAGCAGTACTTC,CASSDRGHYEQYF
many,TRBV18,TRBD1,TRBJ2-7,TGTGCCAGCCACAGGGGGCAGGCTGACGAGCAGTACTTC,CASHRGQADEQYF
many,TRBV2,.,TRBJ2-5,TGTGCCAGCAGTGAAGTTGGACACCAAGAGACCCAGTACTTC,CASSEVGHQETQYF
many,TRBV27,TRBD1,TRBJ2-7,TGTGCCAGCAGAGGCGGAGACAGGGGTTACCACGAGCAGTACTTC,CASRGGDRGYHEQYF
many,TRBV25-1,TRBD1,TRBJ1-6,TGTGCCAGCATGGGAATGGACAGGGGTAATTCACCCCTCCACTTT,CASMGMDRGNSPLHF
few,TRBV7-2,TRBD1,TRBJ1-1,TGTGCCAGCAGCACCAGGACAGGGCTCGGGTCGGGCACTGAAGCTTTCTTT,CASSTRTGLGSGTEAFF
many,TRBV5-6,.,TRBJ1-1,TGTGCCAGCAGCTTGGCAGGGTTGCGCACTGAAGCTTTCTTT,CASSLAGLRTEAFF
few,TRBV12-3/TRBV12-4,.,TRBJ1-2,TGTGCCAGCAGTTTTTTAGGCGCAGCTAACTATGGCTACACCTTC,CASSFLGAANYGYTF
few,TRBV6-6,TRBD1,TRBJ2-7,TGTGCCAGCAAAAGGGGACAGTCCTCCTACGAGCAGTACTTC,CASKRGQSSYEQYF
few,TRBV27,.,TRBJ1-1,TGTGCCAGCAGTTTATACATCGGGGTTAACACTGAAGCTTTCTTT,CASSLYIGVNTEAFF
medium-sized,TRBV7-2,TRBD1,TRBJ1-6,TGTGCCAGCAGCTTAGGGGTGGTAGGACAGGCCAATTCACCCCTCCACTTT,CASSLGVVGQANSPLHF
few,TRBV7-2,.,TRBJ2-3,TGTGCCAGCAGCTTAGACGGCCCCCTAGATACGCAGTATTTT,CASSLDGPLDTQYF
few,TRBV6-1,TRBD1,TRBJ2-7,TGTGCCAGCAGTGAAGGGACAGGGGGTTACGAGCAGTACTTC,CASSEGTGGYEQYF
few,TRBV7-6,.,TRBJ1-2,TGTGCCAGCAGCCAAGGGGGGGCTAACTATGGCTACACCTTC,CASSQGGANYGYTF
many,TRBV20-1,.,TRBJ2-1,TGCAGTGCCAGACTCCCGAGCTCCTACAATGAGCAGTTCTTC,CSARLPSSYNEQFF
.,TRBV7-2,.,TRBJ1-1,TGTGCCAGCAGCTTTGACAGATTGAACACTGAAGCTTTCTTT,CASSFDRLNTEAFF
few,TRBV19,.,TRBJ2-3,TGTGCCAGTACAGATCGGGGGGCGAGCACAGATACGCAGTATTTT,CASTDRGASTDTQYF
many,TRBV27,.,TRBJ1-5,TGTGCCAGCAGTTTTCGGGGACAGCCCCAGCATTTT,CASSFRGQPQHF
.,TRBV30,.,TRBJ1-2,TGTGCCTGGAGTGCGGACAGCTCTAACTATGGCTACACCTTC,CAWSADSSNYGYTF
many,TRBV7-8,.,TRBJ2-1,TGTGCCAGCACCCGTGGGAGTGAGCAGTTCTTC,CASTRGSEQFF
.,TRBV27,.,TRBJ2-2,TGTGCCAGCAGTTTATCGGGTTGGGGGGAGCTGTTTTTT,CASSLSGWGELFF
.,TRBV6-2/TRBV6-3,.,TRBJ1-6,TGTGCCAGCCGCCCAAGGAGTAATTCACCCCTCCACTTT,CASRPRSNSPLHF
few,TRBV27,.,TRBJ1-1,TGTGCCAGCAGTTTGGCGTGGAACACTGAAGCTTTCTTT,CASSLAWNTEAFF
.,TRBV11-1,TRBD2,TRBJ2-5,TGTGCCAGCAGCTCCGGGACTGGGCGGGGGAGATACCAAGAGACCCAGTACTTC,CASSSGTGRGRYQETQYF
many,TRBV5-1,TRBD1,TRBJ1-5,TGCGCCAGCAGCTCAGGACAGGGAGGCAATCAGCCCCAGCATTTT,CASSSGQGGNQPQHF
.,TRBV5-1,TRBD1,TRBJ2-7,TGCGCCAGCAGCGAGGGAACAGGGGGCGCGGACGAGCAGTACTTC,CASSEGTGGADEQYF
few,TRBV14,TRBD1,TRBJ2-2,TGTGCCAGCAGCCAAGATTCCGGGACAGGGTTAACCGGGGAGCTGTTTTTT,CASSQDSGTGLTGELFF
.,TRBV19,.,TRBJ2-1,TGTGCCAGTAGTCTAATGGCGGGGTACAATGAGCAGTTCTTC,CASSLMAGYNEQFF
many,TRBV5-4,TRBD1,TRBJ1-1,TGTGCCAGCAGCTGGGACAGGGCGAATACTGAAGCTTTCTTT,CASSWDRANTEAFF
many,TRBV9,.,TRBJ2-2,TGTGCCAGCAGCGTCGTCCCCACCGGGGAGCTGTTTTTT,CASSVVPTGELFF
few,TRBV20-1,.,TRBJ2-5,TGCAGTGCTATGGTAGGAGAGACCCAGTACTTC,CSAMVGETQYF